These T cell receptor beta chains were read from a single sample in a study of neurological immune-mediated disorders. Via MiXCR, TCRdb re-called the 5' RACE reads, giving one row per CDR3 protein. The data show under 70,000 distinct CDR3 sequences, 2.5% to 3.5% seen once. The sequencing input was PBMCs. The receptors originated from a woman aged 45-65 years with multiple sclerosis. Each CDR3 is given with its conserved first and last residue. The order of the fields is clone size, D gene, V gene, J gene, CDR3 DNA, CDR3 protein. A D gene is named only where the DNA matches it firmly. Clone size is shown for a subset of rows, as once, few, many or a class of expanded clone.

-	-	TRBV23-1	TRBJ2-7	TGCGCCAGCAGTCTATGGTGCTACGAGCAGTACTTC	CASSLWCYEQYF
many	TRBD1	TRBV7-2	TRBJ1-2	TGTGCCAGCAGCTTAGGAGGGGACAGGGGGAAGGGCTACACCTTC	CASSLGGDRGKGYTF
many	-	TRBV7-2	TRBJ2-3	TGTGCCAGCAGCTTATTGATGGCAGGCTTCACGGATACGCAGTATTTT	CASSLLMAGFTDTQYF
many	-	TRBV5-5	TRBJ2-1	TGTGCCAGCAGCCCAGGCCGACAGGTACCCTACAATGAGCAGTTCTTC	CASSPGRQVPYNEQFF
many	TRBD2	TRBV7-2	TRBJ2-3	TGTGCCAGCAGCGCCCAAACTAGCGGGAGGGCCAAGAATACGCAGTATTTT	CASSAQTSGRAKNTQYF
many	TRBD2	TRBV29-1	TRBJ2-7	TGCAGCGCCTCCGGGACTAGGGACGAGCAGTACTTC	CSASGTRDEQYF
many	TRBD2	TRBV27	TRBJ2-3	TGTGCCAGCAGTTTTTGGAGGGGATCCAGCGGGGGCCCCACAGATACGCAGTATTTT	CASSFWRGSSGGPTDTQYF
many	TRBD2	TRBV6-5	TRBJ2-5	TGTGCCAGCAGTTTCGGGGAGGGAGAGACCCAGTACTTC	CASSFGEGETQYF
many	TRBD1	TRBV6-5	TRBJ1-5	TGTGCCAGCAGGGGACAGGGGCTTTATCAGCCCCAGCATTTT	CASRGQGLYQPQHF
many	-	TRBV6-6	TRBJ1-1	TGTGCCAGCAGTTACCTTCAGGTCCTTACGAACACTGAAGCTTTCTTT	CASSYLQVLTNTEAFF
many	TRBD1	TRBV20-1	TRBJ2-2	TGCAGTGCTAGAGGACCACCGGGACAGGGGGCGACCGGGGAGCTGTTTTTT	CSARGPPGQGATGELFF
many	TRBD1	TRBV7-2	TRBJ1-2	TGTGCCAGCAGCTTCGGGACAGGGGCTAACTATGGCTACACCTTC	CASSFGTGANYGYTF
many	TRBD1	TRBV15	TRBJ2-3	TGTGCCACCAGCAGCGGACAGGCATACACAGATACGCAGTATTTT	CATSSGQAYTDTQYF
many	TRBD1	TRBV9	TRBJ1-4	TGTGCCAGCAGCGTAGGTCGGTCAGGGGGAAGTGAAAAACTGTTTTTT	CASSVGRSGGSEKLFF
many	-	TRBV12-3/TRBV12-4	TRBJ2-5	TGTGCCAGCAGTTTATCCCAGGGGATAAGGGAGACCCAGTACTTC	CASSLSQGIRETQYF
many	-	TRBV28	TRBJ1-1	TGTGCCAGCAGTTCCCGACAGCTTGAAGCTTTCTTT	CASSSRQLEAFF
many	TRBD1	TRBV19	TRBJ2-2	TGTGCCAGTAGTGTCGGACAGGCGAACACCGGGGAGCTGTTTTTT	CASSVGQANTGELFF
many	-	TRBV5-6	TRBJ2-4	TGTGCCAGCAGCTTGTTGGGTATAGAAAACATTCAGTACTTC	CASSLLGIENIQYF
-	-	TRBV12-3/TRBV12-4	TRBJ1-3	TGTGCCAGCAGTCCAGCTCAGGGATCAAGCTCTGGAAACACCATATATTTT	CASSPAQGSSSGNTIYF
many	-	TRBV4-1	TRBJ1-1	TGCGCCAGCAGCCAGCTAGGGAGGGGGGGAACTGAAGCTTTCTTT	CASSQLGRGGTEAFF
many	TRBD1	TRBV5-1	TRBJ1-1	TGCGCCAGCAGCTTGGGGGGGGGACAGTCACCCTTGAACACTGAAGCTTTCTTT	CASSLGGGQSPLNTEAFF
many	-	TRBV20-1	TRBJ1-5	TGCAGTGCGACGTATCCGCCTAGCAATCAGCCCCAGCATTTT	CSATYPPSNQPQHF
many	-	TRBV20-1	TRBJ2-7	TGCAGTGCTAGGGAGGGGGTTCGGGGGAGAGAGCAGTACTTC	CSAREGVRGREQYF
many	TRBD1	TRBV6-4	TRBJ1-1	TGTGCCAGCAGTGCCGGGACAGCGAACACTGAAGCTTTCTTT	CASSAGTANTEAFF
many	-	TRBV20-1	TRBJ1-1	TGCAGTGCTAGAGAGGGGAGACGGGAGAACACTGAAGCTTTCTTT	CSAREGRRENTEAFF
many	-	TRBV28	TRBJ2-1	TGTGCCAGCAGTTACCGCCCCTTCTACAATGAGCAGTTCTTC	CASSYRPFYNEQFF
many	TRBD2	TRBV11-3	TRBJ2-1	TGTGCCAGCAGCCGCGGGACTAGCGGGACTGGTGAGCAGTTCTTC	CASSRGTSGTGEQFF
many	-	TRBV14	TRBJ2-6	TGTGCCAGCAGCCGCCTCGGAGGGCGCGGGGGGGCCAACGTCCTGACTTTC	CASSRLGGRGGANVLTF
many	TRBD1	TRBV28	TRBJ2-1	TGTGCCAGCAGTCCCCACGACAGGGTTATCTACAATGAGCAGTTCTTC	CASSPHDRVIYNEQFF
many	-	TRBV7-2	TRBJ1-2	TGTGCCAGCAGCTTAGACGCGGGGATAGGCGGCTACACCTTC	CASSLDAGIGGYTF
many	-	TRBV15	TRBJ2-1	TGTGCCACCAGCAGAGCTTGGAGGGCCACGGGAGAGCAGTTCTTC	CATSRAWRATGEQFF
many	TRBD1	TRBV18	TRBJ1-6	TGTGCCAGCTCACAACAGGGGGCTTATAATTCACCCCTCCACTTT	CASSQQGAYNSPLHF
many	TRBD1	TRBV5-1	TRBJ1-1	TGCGCCAGCAGCCCACGACAGGGGCCGCGGGAGAGAGCTTTCTTT	CASSPRQGPRERAFF
many	-	TRBV7-9	TRBJ1-2	TGTGCCAGCAGCCTCGACAGAGATGGTGGCTACACCTTC	CASSLDRDGGYTF
many	TRBD1	TRBV2	TRBJ2-3	TGTGCCAGCAATGGACAGGGGAGGGATACGCAGTATTTT	CASNGQGRDTQYF
-	-	TRBV20-1	TRBJ2-3	TGCAGTGCTAGCGACGGGGGACGGTATACAGATACGCAGTATTTT	CSASDGGRYTDTQYF
many	TRBD2	TRBV11-3	TRBJ2-5	TGTGCCAGCAGCTTTTTGACTAGCCCGACCGTGGGGACCCAGTACTTC	CASSFLTSPTVGTQYF
many	TRBD1	TRBV20-1	TRBJ1-2	TGCAGTGCTAGACTCCAGGGGGCGGTTGGTTTTGGCTACACCTTC	CSARLQGAVGFGYTF
many	-	TRBV19	TRBJ1-6	TGTGCCAGTAGTACGGGGTATTCACCCCTCCACTTT	CASSTGYSPLHF
many	TRBD2	TRBV7-8	TRBJ2-2	TGTGCCAGCAGCTTAGAGGTTGGGGGGGCCGGGGAGCTGTTTTTT	CASSLEVGGAGELFF
many	-	TRBV7-8	TRBJ2-1	TGTGCCAGCAGTCCCCAGGCTGGGAATGAGCAGTTCTTC	CASSPQAGNEQFF
many	-	TRBV24-1	TRBJ2-5	TGTGCCACCCAGGACTTCCAAGAGACCCAGTACTTC	CATQDFQETQYF
many	-	TRBV7-2	TRBJ2-3	TGTGCCAGCAGCTTAGCCTACACAGATACGCAGTATTTT	CASSLAYTDTQYF
many	-	TRBV7-2	TRBJ2-7	TGTGCCAGCCTGCGGGACTCCGGGGGAGGTGAGCAGTACTTC	CASLRDSGGGEQYF
many	-	TRBV29-1	TRBJ2-3	TGCAGCGCATCCGGGCGGAGCACAGATACGCAGTATTTT	CSASGRSTDTQYF
many	-	TRBV3-1	TRBJ2-5	TGTGCCAGCAGCCAAGTGCCCGTAGGGGAGACCCAGTACTTC	CASSQVPVGETQYF
many	TRBD2	TRBV20-1	TRBJ2-3	TGCAGTGCTAGAAATCAGCGGGGAAGCACAGATACGCAGTATTTT	CSARNQRGSTDTQYF
many	TRBD2	TRBV20-1	TRBJ2-1	TGCAGTGCCGCCCGACGTAGCGGGAAACTCAATGAGCAGTTCTTC	CSAARRSGKLNEQFF
-	TRBD1	TRBV12-3/TRBV12-4	TRBJ2-7	TGTGCCAGCAGGGGGACAGCGAGCTCCTACGAGCAGTACTTC	CASRGTASSYEQYF
many	TRBD1	TRBV28	TRBJ2-1	TGTGCCAGCAGTACAGGACAGGGGGCGCGAGTGCAGTTCTTC	CASSTGQGARVQFF
few	-	TRBV23-1	TRBJ1-6	TGCGCCAGCAGCCTCGGGGGGATCTCCTATAATTCACCCCTCCACTTT	CASSLGGISYNSPLHF
many	TRBD2	TRBV20-1	TRBJ2-3	TGCAGTGCTTTCAATCGCGGGGGGGCGCCAGATACGCAGTATTTT	CSAFNRGGAPDTQYF
many	-	TRBV7-9	TRBJ1-2	TGTGCCAGCACCAAAGAAACACAGGGTGCGGACTATGGCTACACCTTC	CASTKETQGADYGYTF
many	-	TRBV21-1	TRBJ2-3	TGTGCCAGCAGCACCATTACAGGTGAAAGCACAGATACGCAGTATTTT	CASSTITGESTDTQYF
many	TRBD1	TRBV5-6	TRBJ1-5	TGTGCCAGCAGCTTGAATCTAGGACAGGGGGCAATACAGCCCCAGCATTTT	CASSLNLGQGAIQPQHF
many	-	TRBV29-1	TRBJ1-4	TGCAGCGCCTCTAGGGCCGGGAAACTGTTTTTT	CSASRAGKLFF
many	-	TRBV6-2/TRBV6-3	TRBJ2-5	TGTGCCAGCACCACCTTGGACGGACAAGAGACCCAGTACTTC	CASTTLDGQETQYF
many	-	TRBV12-3/TRBV12-4	TRBJ2-1	TGTGCCAGCAGTTTACTAGCGAGCAATGAGCAGTTCTTC	CASSLLASNEQFF
many	-	TRBV20-1	TRBJ1-1	TGCAGTGCGACCCGAGGGACTGAAGCTTTCTTT	CSATRGTEAFF